These 10 T cell receptor beta chains came from one sample sequenced in a study of OX40 agonist ivuxolimab in advanced cancers. Using immunoSEQ multiplex PCR, the repertoire was profiled, and TCRdb retains in-frame clones only, with some absent. Here the sample spans 74,000 or so clones, more than 85% being singletons. The input for sequencing was CD4+ or CD8+ T cells sorted from blood, taken in a trial of the OX40 agonist ivuxolimab. These TCRs come from an adult with an advanced solid tumor such as melanoma, head and neck, liver or kidney cancer.

The chain employs TRBV28 and TRBJ2-1, with 11 bases identical to TRBD2. The V and J ends lost 6 bases and 1 base, in that order; junction bases with no gene match: 2. The CDR3 is 15 residues long. Germline CDR1 and CDR2: MDHEN and SYDVKM. The DNA of the CDR3 is TGTGCCAGCAGCTTAGCGGGAGGGTCCTACAATGAGCAGTTCTTC. Its translation: CASSLAGGSYNEQFF. Variable domain in full (rest from reference TRBV28 and TRBJ2-1): DVKVTQSSRYLVKRTGEKVFLECVQDMDHENMFWYRQDPGLGLRLIYFSYDVKMKEKGDIPEGYSVSREKKERFSLILESASTNQTSMYLCASSLAGGSYNEQFFGPGTRLTVL.

V and J are TRBV9 and TRBJ2-1; 10 bases are a match to TRBD2. The CDR3 is 15 amino acids. Trimming removed 2 bases from V and 1 base from J; junction bases left unmatched: 0. Germline loops: CDR1 SGDLS, CDR2 YYNGEE. The chain's CDR3 is CASSVGLASYNEQFF. The DNA of the CDR3 is TGTGCCAGCAGCGTGGGACTAGCGTCCTACAATGAGCAGTTCTTC. Together with reference TRBV9 and TRBJ2-1, the CDR3 gives the full variable domain: DSGVTQTPKHLITATGQRVTLRCSPRSGDLSVYWYQQSLDQGLQFLIQYYNGEERAKGNILERFSAQQFPDLHSELNLSSLELGDSALYFCASSVGLASYNEQFFGPGTRLTVL.

This clone occurred once. The chain links TRBV19 to TRBJ2-5; possible D gene TRBD1, 5 bases. Looked up from germline, CDR1 is LNHDA and CDR2 is SQIVND (reference sequence). This CDR3 has 14 residues. Trimming removed 6 bases at V and 1 base at J, with 12 bases between. The CDR3 sequence: CASSRQNLQETQYF. Here the CDR3 DNA reads TGTGCCAGTAGCCGACAGAATCTCCAAGAGACCCAGTACTTC.

The chain employs TRBV7-9 and TRBJ2-1; 10 positions match TRBD2. Germline CDR1 reads SEHNR; CDR2 reads FQNEAQ (reference sequence). The junction had 12 bases not matched to a gene; V was cut back by 5 bases and J by 8 bases. CDR3 length: 16 residues. The CDR3 loop is CASSAMSGRAGDEQFF. The CDR3 nucleotides read TGTGCCAGCAGCGCTATGAGCGGGAGGGCCGGAGATGAGCAGTTCTTC.

The rearrangement links TRBV9 to TRBJ2-7; tentative D call: TRBD1 (5 bases). The CDR3 loop spans 14 amino acids. V lost 1 base and J lost 2, with 10 bases in between. Germline loops: CDR1 SGDLS, CDR2 YYNGEE. CDR3 amino acids: CASSVMDTPYEQYF. The DNA of the CDR3 is TGTGCCAGCAGCGTAATGGACACCCCCTACGAGCAGTACTTC.

The V gene is TRBV19, the J gene TRBJ1-2; the D is unclear. The germline V gene has CDR1 LNHDA and CDR2 SQIVND (reference sequence). The CDR3 is made up of 15 amino acids. Trimming pared 4 bases from V and 4 bases from J, leaving 16 bases between. Here the CDR3 reads CASSSARDPFYGYTF. DNA for the CDR3: TGTGCCAGTAGTAGCGCCAGAGACCCTTTCTATGGCTACACCTTC.

This chain connects TRBV9 to TRBJ1-1; 8 nucleotides align to TRBD1. CDR1 and CDR2 from the germline V gene are SGDLS and YYNGEE. CDR3 length: 13 residues. J was trimmed by 2 bases and V by 4 bases; bases with no gene match: 1. In nucleotides, the CDR3 is TGTGCCAGCAGCCAGGGGGCAAACACTGAAGCTTTCTTT. It is translated as CASSQGANTEAFF.

The chain carries TRBV4-3 and TRBJ2-1; 11 bases line up with TRBD2. The CDR3 extends over 16 amino acids. J gave up 8 bases and V 0 bases, and 6 bases lay outside the gene matches. In germline, CDR1 is LGHNA, CDR2 YSLEER. CDR3 in amino acids: CASSQDIAGGQDEQFF. The CDR3 DNA reads TGCGCCAGCAGCCAAGACATAGCGGGGGGGCAAGATGAGCAGTTCTTC.

The chain recombines TRBV9 with TRBJ2-3; 7 nucleotides align to TRBD2. Germline CDR1 is SGDLS and CDR2 is YYNGEE. Germline trimming cut 1 base from V and 5 bases from J; bases unmatched to any gene: 7. CDR3 length equals 15 residues. CDR3 nucleotide sequence: TGTGCCAGCAGCGTATCCGGACTAGTAGGAGATACGCAGTATTTT. The encoded protein is CASSVSGLVGDTQYF.

The chain combines TRBV5-6 with TRBJ2-7; either TRBD1 or TRBD2 may fit D (6 bases each). Germline V gene data show CDR1 as SGHDT and CDR2 as YYEEEE. CDR3 length: 13 amino acids. The germline V and J ends were trimmed by 6 bases and 10 bases, with 20 bases remaining between them. The CDR3, as DNA: TGTGCCAGCACTTCGGGGGAACCCGGGACACAGTACTTC. It is translated as CASTSGEPGTQYF.